This paragraph reports one T cell receptor (beta chain). This clonotype has ten or more counts. Its target antigen remains unknown. No much larger clone is present one base from it, and per-base qualities are unavailable. This sample was included in a study of Graves' ophthalmopathy and Graves' hyperthyroidism listed by TCRdb under 2018. Study-level background: Peripheral blood samples were taken at the time of initial diagnosis, before any treatment was given. Following sample collection, hyperthyroidism patients were given methimazole at a starting dose of 30 mg daily, and ophthalmopathy patients were given high-dose intravenous methylprednisolone. The study used TCR beta repertoire signatures to distinguish Graves' ophthalmopathy from Graves' hyperthyroidism and to predict progression to ophthalmopathy. For independent validation, a separate cohort was made up of 18 hyperthyroidism patients plus 17 patients who later progressed from hyperthyroidism to ophthalmopathy. In total, 135 blood samples were TCR-sequenced: 40 to 45 ophthalmopathy, some 75 hyperthyroidism and some 17 hyperthyroidism-to-ophthalmopathy patients. In five or six hyperthyroidism patients, T-cell repertoires of thyroid tissue and blood were compared. To explore V-J signatures distinguishing ophthalmopathy from hyperthyroidism, a discovery set of about a hundred patients (about 41 ophthalmopathy, 55 to 60 stable hyperthyroidism) was enrolled.

TCR beta CDR3 regions were amplified from RNA transcripts for repertoire sequencing. A first-round RT-PCR used HTBI primers with the Qiagen OneStep RT-PCR kit, followed by a second-round multiplex PCR, size selection and purification. Sequencing of the libraries was carried out on an Illumina HiSeq2000 in paired-end mode with 100 bp reads. On the authors' methods: SOAPnuke was used to process the reads, removing any read that contained adapters or uncalled bases, had a mean Phred below 15, or lacked an exact match to the constant primer or identifier. COPE v1.2.5 was used to merge high-quality paired reads. Each unique nucleotide sequence was defined as a clonotype, and clonotypes were aligned to IMGT TRB V, D and J references with MiTCR v1.1. The analysis was limited to V-J combinations with a frequency above 0.0001, which together covered 98% to 99.2% of repertoires. For each V-J combination, a TCR clonal expansion and chaos score was defined as the ratio of F50 clonal expansion to chaos observed in the TCRdist matrix. Welch's t-statistics and random forest were used to reduce features to approximately 13 V-J combinations, which were fed into a naive Bayes classifier. Thyroid-blood repertoire similarity was quantified with the Morisita-Horn index. TCRdb reprocessing: public reads trimmed at Q25 with fastp, clones called with MiXCR, in-frame beta chains kept. Entries are consolidated by CDR3 protein sequence, retaining the most common genes and DNA. TCRdb assigned the V and J calls; the authors' analysis was not used. This sample comprises some 360,000 distinct CDR3 sequences, 15% to 20% of them detected only once. The ten largest clones capture 2.4% of the sample.

What the research found in general, with its limitations: No statistical method was used to set the sample size in advance, and the investigators knew which group each participant was assigned to. In validation, the model predicted ophthalmopathy progression with more than 55% sensitivity and 72.22% specificity; eleven to twelve predicted patients were CT-confirmed with GO in a median of 6.5 months. Most expanded thyroid clonotypes with a frequency above 0.001 also appeared in blood, which suggests that blood repertoires may reflect the immune response in the thyroid. The 13-signature model separated ophthalmopathy from stable hyperthyroidism with around 90% sensitivity and around 81% specificity in cross-validation, and 80%/75% in the test set.

Hyperthyroidism was defined as stable when no progression to ophthalmopathy occurred within 18 months of follow-up. Hyperthyroidism patients were newly diagnosed, with disease duration under 2 months, and aged 18 to 65 years. Patients with other autoimmune diseases, uncontrolled infections, pregnancy or lactation were excluded from the study. Diagnosis was based on clinical symptoms, serum thyroxine, TRAb, thyroid ultrasound and orbital computed tomography. PBMCs were isolated from about 9.1 ml of fresh peripheral blood by Ficoll-Paque density gradient centrifugation. Total RNA was extracted using Trizol reagent, and RNA quality was checked on an Agilent 2100 Bioanalyzer. This receptor was taken from an adult woman with stable Graves' hyperthyroidism. Sequencing was done on a sample of peripheral blood.

The nucleotide sequence is TGTGCCAGCAGTGTGGTGGCAGGAGAAGCTTTCTTT. Its protein reads: CASSVVAGEAFF. The V gene is TRBV6-1 and the J gene is TRBJ1-1; too little of a D gene remains to name it. Based on the germline V gene, the CDR1 and CDR2 sequences are MNHNS and SASEGT. The CDR3 starts with the cysteine, ends with the phenylalanine, and has 12 residues. The kept DNA is CDR3 alone, 36 bases in frame from the first base. Relative to germline, V is 4 bases shorter and J is 8 bases shorter, with 11 bases between their ends.